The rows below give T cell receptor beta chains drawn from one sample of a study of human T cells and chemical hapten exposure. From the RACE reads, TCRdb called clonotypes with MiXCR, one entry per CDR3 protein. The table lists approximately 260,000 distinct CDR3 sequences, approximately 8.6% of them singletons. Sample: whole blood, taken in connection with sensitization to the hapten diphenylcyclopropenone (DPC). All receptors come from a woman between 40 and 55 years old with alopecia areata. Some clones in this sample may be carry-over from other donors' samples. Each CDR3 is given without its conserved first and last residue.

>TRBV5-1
ASSLGPSGTDTQY
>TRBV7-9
ASSLPVPNYGYT
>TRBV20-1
SARSTAWDIQY
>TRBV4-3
ASTLGGSGANVLT
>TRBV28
ASSPLLF
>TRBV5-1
ASSSQGSSYEQY
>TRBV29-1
SVENTRDSSYNEQF
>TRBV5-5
ASSKALENIQY
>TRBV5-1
ASSLRTGPEQF
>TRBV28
ASSKQGTGGGQPQH
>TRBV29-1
SVVRGSTGELF
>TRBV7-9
ASSLFGTGPDEQY
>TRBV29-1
SVEDESVPSYEQY
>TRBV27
ASSSSPDRGHPTTEAF
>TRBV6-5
ASSYTPADRGYNEQF
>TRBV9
ASSAQGAGNTIY
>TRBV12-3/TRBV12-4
ASRAGAGSYNEQF
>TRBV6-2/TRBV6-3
ASSHFRDSQGQY
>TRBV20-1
SANRLTGDGYT
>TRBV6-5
ASSYQEPPDTQY
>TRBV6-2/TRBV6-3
ASSYEAYSGELF
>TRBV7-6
ASSLVQAETQY
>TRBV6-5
ASSGWGEGPQH
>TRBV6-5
ASKRVTAGATEAF
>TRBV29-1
SSAGGESTDTQY
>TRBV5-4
ASSPLRTSDYNEQF
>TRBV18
ASSREGSRNTIY
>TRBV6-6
ASSYSTSNQPQH
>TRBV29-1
SVEGTGGTEAF
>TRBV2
ASSDGLAFHEQY
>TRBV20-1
SARGSSGREWEQF
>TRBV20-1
SASGGRASYEQY
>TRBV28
ASRDRTGVAKNIQY
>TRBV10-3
AISGAGEGSRQF
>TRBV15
ATSRDRGISSTDTQY
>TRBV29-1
SARSGRGTDTQY
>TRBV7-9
ASSLATSGTIPYNEQF
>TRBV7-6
ASSLPASSTDTQY
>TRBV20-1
SAKNNEQF
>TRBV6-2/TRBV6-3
ASSRQFQIYNEQF
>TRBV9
ASSGGGTNNEQF
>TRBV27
ASSLDGTIRGYNEQF
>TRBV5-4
ASSPTRNQETQY
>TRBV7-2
ASSLETQGRTEAF
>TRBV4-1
ASSGRARRLF
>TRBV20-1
SARDSLAREQF
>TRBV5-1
ASSFSPGGGPEQY
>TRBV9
ASSGRTSGRLYTQY
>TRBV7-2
ASSSSYGSYNEQF
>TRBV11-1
ASGEFRGYSPLH